The entry below gives a single TCR beta chain sequence along with its context. Its antigen is still unknown. This sample is drawn from a study of cytomegalovirus exposure and HLA in healthy donors. Both 60 Vbeta primers and 13 Jbeta primers went into the PCR. The assay was immunoSEQ multiplex PCR, and TCRdb's table has in-frame clones only and misses some. The table shows 80,000 to 130,000 clones, with approximately 70% occurring only once. The donors, nominally healthy at sampling, likely had unrecorded immune exposures. General study findings and limits: Among TCR sequences, most were rare, though some public TCRs appeared in many donors. Previously analyzed data showed that most TCR beta V segments were productive at a frequency of about 87% or about 30%.

V lost 6 bases to trimming and J lost 2 bases; unmatched junction nucleotides: 8. The CDR3 contains 16 residues. CDR1 KGHSH and CDR2 LQKENI come from the germline V gene. Sequences were obtained from PBMCs. V usage is TRBV18 and J usage is TRBJ1-3, with 9 nucleotides matching TRBD1. This sequence originates from a woman between 18 and 29 years old in good health and CMV-seropositive. The DNA for the CDR3 is TGTGCCAGCTCGTGGGGGACAGGGACGGCTGGAAACACCATATATTTT. Translated, it gives CASSWGTGTAGNTIYF.